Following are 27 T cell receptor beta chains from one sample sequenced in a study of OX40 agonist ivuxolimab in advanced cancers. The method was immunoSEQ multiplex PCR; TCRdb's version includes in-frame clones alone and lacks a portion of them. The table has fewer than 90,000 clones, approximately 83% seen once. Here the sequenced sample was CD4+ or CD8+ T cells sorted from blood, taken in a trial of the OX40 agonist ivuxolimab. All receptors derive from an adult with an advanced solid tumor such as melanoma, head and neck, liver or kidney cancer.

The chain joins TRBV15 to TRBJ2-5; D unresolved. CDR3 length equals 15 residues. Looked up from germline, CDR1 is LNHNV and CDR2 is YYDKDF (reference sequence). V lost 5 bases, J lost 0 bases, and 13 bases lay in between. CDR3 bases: TGTGCCACCAGCTCGTCCTGGTTGTACCAAGAGACCCAGTACTTC. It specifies CATSSSWLYQETQYF.

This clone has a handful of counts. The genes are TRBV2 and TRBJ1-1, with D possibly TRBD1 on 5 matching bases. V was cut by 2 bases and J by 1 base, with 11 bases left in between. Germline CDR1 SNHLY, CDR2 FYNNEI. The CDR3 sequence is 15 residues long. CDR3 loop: CASSEFAGRNTEAFF. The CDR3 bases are TGTGCCAGCAGTGAATTCGCAGGGAGGAACACTGAAGCTTTCTTT.

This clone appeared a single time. CDR3 protein: CASSLGPGTSTDTQYF. The CDR3 DNA follows: TGTGCCAGCAGCTTGGGTCCGGGGACCAGCACAGATACGCAGTATTTT. The chain couples TRBV5-4 to TRBJ2-3; D assignment may be TRBD1 or TRBD2 (5 bases each). This CDR3 is 16 amino acids long. CDR1 and CDR2 (germline): SGHNT, YYREEE (reference sequence). Trimming pared 0 bases from V and 0 bases from J, leaving 11 bases between.

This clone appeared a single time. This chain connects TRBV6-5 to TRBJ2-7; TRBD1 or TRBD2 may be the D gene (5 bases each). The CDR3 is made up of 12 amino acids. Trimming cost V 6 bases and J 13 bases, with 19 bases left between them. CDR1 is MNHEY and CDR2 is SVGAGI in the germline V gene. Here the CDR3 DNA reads TGTGCCAGCAGCCCAGCCGGGGCGCCCCCCTACTTC. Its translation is CASSPAGAPPYF.

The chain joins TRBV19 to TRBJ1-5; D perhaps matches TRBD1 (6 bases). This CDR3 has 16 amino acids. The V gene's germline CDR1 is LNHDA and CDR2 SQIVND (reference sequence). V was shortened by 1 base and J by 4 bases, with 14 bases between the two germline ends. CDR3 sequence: CASSIVQGWVNQPQHF. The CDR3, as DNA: TGTGCCAGTAGTATAGTTCAGGGGTGGGTTAATCAGCCCCAGCATTTT.

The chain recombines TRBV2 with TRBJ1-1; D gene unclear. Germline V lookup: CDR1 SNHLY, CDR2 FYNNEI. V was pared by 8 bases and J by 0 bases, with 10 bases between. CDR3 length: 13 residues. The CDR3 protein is CASGSPMNTEAFF. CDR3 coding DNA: TGTGCCAGCGGGAGCCCTATGAACACTGAAGCTTTCTTT.

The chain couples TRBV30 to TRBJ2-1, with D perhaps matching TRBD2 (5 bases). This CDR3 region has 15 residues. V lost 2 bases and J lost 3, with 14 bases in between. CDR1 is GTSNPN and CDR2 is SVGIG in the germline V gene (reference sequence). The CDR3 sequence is CAWSTVGVGYNEQFF. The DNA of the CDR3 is TGTGCCTGGAGTACGGTCGGGGTTGGCTACAATGAGCAGTTCTTC.

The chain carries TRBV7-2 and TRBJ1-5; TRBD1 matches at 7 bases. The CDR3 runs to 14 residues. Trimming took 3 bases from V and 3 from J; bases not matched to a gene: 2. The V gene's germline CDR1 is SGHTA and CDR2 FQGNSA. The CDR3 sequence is CASSFTGDNQPQHF. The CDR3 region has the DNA TGTGCCAGCAGCTTTACAGGGGACAATCAGCCCCAGCATTTT.

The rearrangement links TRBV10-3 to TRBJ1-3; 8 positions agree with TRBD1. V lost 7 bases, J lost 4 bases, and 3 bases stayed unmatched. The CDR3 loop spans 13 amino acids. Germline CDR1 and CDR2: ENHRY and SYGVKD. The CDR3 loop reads CAIMQGAGNTIYF. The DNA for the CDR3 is TGTGCCATCATGCAGGGGGCGGGAAACACCATATATTTT.

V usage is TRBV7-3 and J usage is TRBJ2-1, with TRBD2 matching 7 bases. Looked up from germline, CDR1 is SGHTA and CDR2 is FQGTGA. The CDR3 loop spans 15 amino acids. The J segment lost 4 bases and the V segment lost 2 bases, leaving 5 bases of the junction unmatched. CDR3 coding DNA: TGTGCCAGCAGCTTAGGTAGCGGGTCATACAATGAGCAGTTCTTC. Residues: CASSLGSGSYNEQFF.

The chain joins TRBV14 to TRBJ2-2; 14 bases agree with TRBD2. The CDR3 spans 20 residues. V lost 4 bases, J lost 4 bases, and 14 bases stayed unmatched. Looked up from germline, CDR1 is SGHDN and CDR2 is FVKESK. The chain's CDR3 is CASSPGPLRLAGGSTGELFF. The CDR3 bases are TGTGCCAGCAGCCCAGGGCCACTAAGACTAGCGGGAGGGAGCACCGGGGAGCTGTTTTTT.

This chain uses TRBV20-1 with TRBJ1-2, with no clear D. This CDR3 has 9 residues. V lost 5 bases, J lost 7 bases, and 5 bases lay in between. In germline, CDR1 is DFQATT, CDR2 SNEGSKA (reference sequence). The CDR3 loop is CSALSGYTF. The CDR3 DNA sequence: TGCAGTGCTCTATCTGGCTACACCTTC.

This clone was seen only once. CDR3 bases: TGTGCCAGCAGCCCCCAGTTAAGAACTGAAGCTTTCTTT. Its protein product is CASSPQLRTEAFF. The rearrangement links TRBV7-2 to TRBJ1-1; D remains unclear. Germline assignment: CDR1 SGHTA and CDR2 FQGNSA. V was trimmed by 5 bases and J by 5 bases, leaving 12 bases between them. The CDR3 length is 13 residues. Drawing the rest from reference TRBV7-2 and TRBJ1-1, the complete variable domain is GAGVSQSPSNKVTEKGKDVELRCDPISGHTALYWYRQSLGQGLEFLIYFQGNSAPDKSGLPSDRFSAERTGGSVSTLTIQRTQQEDSAVYLCASSPQLRTEAFFGQGTRLTVV.

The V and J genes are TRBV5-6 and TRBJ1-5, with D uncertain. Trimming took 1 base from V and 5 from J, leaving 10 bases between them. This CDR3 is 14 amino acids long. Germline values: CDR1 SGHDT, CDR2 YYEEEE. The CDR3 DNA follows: TGTGCCAGCAGCTTGAGGGCCGCAGATCAGCCCCAGCATTTT. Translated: CASSLRAADQPQHF.

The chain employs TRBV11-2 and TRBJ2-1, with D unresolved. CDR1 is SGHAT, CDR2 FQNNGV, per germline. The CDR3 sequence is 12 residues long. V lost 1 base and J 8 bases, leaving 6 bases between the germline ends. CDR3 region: CASSLALDEQFF. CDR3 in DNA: TGTGCCAGCAGCTTAGCGTTAGATGAGCAGTTCTTC.

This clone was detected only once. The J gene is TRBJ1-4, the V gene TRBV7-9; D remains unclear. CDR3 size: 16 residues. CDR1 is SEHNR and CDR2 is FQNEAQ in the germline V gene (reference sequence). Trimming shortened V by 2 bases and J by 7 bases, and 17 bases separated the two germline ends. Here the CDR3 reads CASSLMGRLLSEKLFF. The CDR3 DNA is TGTGCCAGCAGCTTAATGGGGAGGCTCTTAAGTGAAAAACTGTTTTTT.

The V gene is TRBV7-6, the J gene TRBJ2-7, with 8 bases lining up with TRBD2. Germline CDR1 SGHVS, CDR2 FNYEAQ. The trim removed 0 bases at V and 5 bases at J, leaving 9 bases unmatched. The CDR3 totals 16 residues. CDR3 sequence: CASSLAPGLVSNEQYF. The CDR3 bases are TGTGCCAGCAGCTTAGCCCCGGGACTAGTTTCCAACGAGCAGTACTTC.

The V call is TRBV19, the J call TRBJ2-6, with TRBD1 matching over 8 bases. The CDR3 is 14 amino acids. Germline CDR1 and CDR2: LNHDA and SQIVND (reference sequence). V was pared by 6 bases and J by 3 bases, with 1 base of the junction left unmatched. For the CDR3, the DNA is TGTGCCAGTAGGGACAGGGTTGGGGCCAACGTCCTGACTTTC. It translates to CASRDRVGANVLTF.

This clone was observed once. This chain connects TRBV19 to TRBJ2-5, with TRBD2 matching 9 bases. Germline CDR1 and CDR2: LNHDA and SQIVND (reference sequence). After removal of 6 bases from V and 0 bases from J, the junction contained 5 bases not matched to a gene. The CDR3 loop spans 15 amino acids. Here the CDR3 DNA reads TGTGCCAGTAGACATCTAGCGGGGAACCAAGAGACCCAGTACTTC. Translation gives CASRHLAGNQETQYF.

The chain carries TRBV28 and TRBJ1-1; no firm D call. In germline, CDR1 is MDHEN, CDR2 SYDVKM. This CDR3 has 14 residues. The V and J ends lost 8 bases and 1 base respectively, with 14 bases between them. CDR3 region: CASLPLASNTEAFF. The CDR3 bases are TGTGCCAGCCTACCCTTGGCGTCGAACACTGAAGCTTTCTTT.

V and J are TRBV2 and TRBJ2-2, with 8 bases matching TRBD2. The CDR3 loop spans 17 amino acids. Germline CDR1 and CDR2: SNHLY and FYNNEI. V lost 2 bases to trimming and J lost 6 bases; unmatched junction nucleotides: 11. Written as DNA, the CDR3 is TGTGCCAGCAGTGAACCCGCGGAGGCGGGGGGCTCCGGGGAGCTGTTTTTT. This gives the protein CASSEPAEAGGSGELFF.

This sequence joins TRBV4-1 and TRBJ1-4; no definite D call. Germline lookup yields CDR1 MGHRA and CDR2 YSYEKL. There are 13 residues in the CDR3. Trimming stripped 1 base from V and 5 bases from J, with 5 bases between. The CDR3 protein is CASSQGMNEKLFF. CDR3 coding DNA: TGCGCCAGCAGCCAAGGGATGAATGAAAAACTGTTTTTT.

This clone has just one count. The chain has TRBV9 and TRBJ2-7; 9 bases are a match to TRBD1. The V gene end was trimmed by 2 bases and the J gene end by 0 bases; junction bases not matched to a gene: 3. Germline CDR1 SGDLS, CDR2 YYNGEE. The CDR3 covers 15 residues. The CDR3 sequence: CASSVDRGTSYEQYF. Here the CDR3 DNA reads TGTGCCAGCAGCGTCGACAGGGGGACCTCCTACGAGCAGTACTTC. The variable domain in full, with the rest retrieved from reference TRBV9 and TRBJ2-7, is DSGVTQTPKHLITATGQRVTLRCSPRSGDLSVYWYQQSLDQGLQFLIQYYNGEERAKGNILERFSAQQFPDLHSELNLSSLELGDSALYFCASSVDRGTSYEQYFGPGTRLTVT.

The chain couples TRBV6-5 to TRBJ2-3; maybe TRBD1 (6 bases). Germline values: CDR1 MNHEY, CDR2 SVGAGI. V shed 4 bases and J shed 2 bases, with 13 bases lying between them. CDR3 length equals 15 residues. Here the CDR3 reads CASSSRGRYTDTQYF. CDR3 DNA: TGTGCCAGCAGTTCCAGGGGTCGATACACAGATACGCAGTATTTT.

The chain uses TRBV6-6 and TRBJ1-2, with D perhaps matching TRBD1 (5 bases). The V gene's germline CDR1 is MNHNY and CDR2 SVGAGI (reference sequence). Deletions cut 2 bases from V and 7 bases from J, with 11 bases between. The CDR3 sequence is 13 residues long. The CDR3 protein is CASSYPQDPGYTF. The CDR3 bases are TGTGCCAGCAGTTACCCACAGGACCCTGGCTACACCTTC.

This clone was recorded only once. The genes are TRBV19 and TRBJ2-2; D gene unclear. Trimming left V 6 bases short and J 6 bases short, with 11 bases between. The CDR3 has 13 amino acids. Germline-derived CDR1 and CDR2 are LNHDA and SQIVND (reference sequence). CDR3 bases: TGTGCCAGTAGCCCCTTGGGCCCCGGGGAGCTGTTTTTT. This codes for CASSPLGPGELFF. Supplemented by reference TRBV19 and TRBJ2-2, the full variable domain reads DGGITQSPKYLFRKEGQNVTLSCEQNLNHDAMYWYRQDPGQGLRLIYYSQIVNDFQKGDIAEGYSVSREKKESFPLTVTSAQKNPTAFYLCASSPLGPGELFFGEGSRLTVL.

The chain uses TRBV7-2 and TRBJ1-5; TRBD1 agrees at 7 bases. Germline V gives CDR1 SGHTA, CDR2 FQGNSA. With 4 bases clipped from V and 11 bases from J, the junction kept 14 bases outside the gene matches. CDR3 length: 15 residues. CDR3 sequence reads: CASSSNRGPRDTQHF. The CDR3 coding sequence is TGTGCCAGCAGCTCCAACAGGGGCCCAAGGGATACCCAGCATTTT.